The clone carrying this TCR beta chain was counted a single time. This specimen comes from a study of blood T cell repertoires in COVID-19. Study-level background: Specimens from acute and convalescent COVID-19 originated in the United States, Italy and Spain. The analysed material was cDNA or gDNA that came from T cells, B-cell-depleted T cells, or PBMCs.

Trimming pared 0 bases from V and 7 bases from J, leaving 12 bases between. CDR1 and CDR2 (germline): KGHSH, LQKENI. This CDR3 spans 15 amino acids. In the source study's methods: Estimation of nucleated cell counts relied on the amplification of reference gene primers. TCRdb's copy holds only in-frame clones and misses some; the assay was immunoSEQ multiplex PCR. V and J calls and clone size follow that table, whereas D and trimming were derived from the DNA. The sample lists over 200,000 clones; around 90% were seen once. The sample taken for sequencing was peripheral blood. The receptor comes from a man aged 55 to 70 who had recovered from COVID-19. The J gene is TRBJ1-4, the V gene TRBV18; the D gene is possibly TRBD1 (6 bases). CDR3 protein: CASSPPGQALEKLFF. In DNA, the CDR3 is TGTGCCAGCTCACCACCGGGACAAGCCCTTGAAAAACTGTTTTTT. Together with reference TRBV18 and TRBJ1-4, the CDR3 gives the full variable domain: NAGVMQNPRHLVRRRGQEARLRCSPMKGHSHVYWYRQLPEEGLKFMVYLQKENIIDESGMPKERFSAEFPKEGPSILRIQQVVRGDSAAYFCASSPPGQALEKLFFGSGTQLSVL.